These 25 T cell receptor beta chains were sequenced from one sample in a study of blood T cell repertoires in COVID-19. Profiling relied on immunoSEQ multiplex PCR, and the TCRdb table lists in-frame clones only, not all of them. Of under 250,000 clones listed, about 85% are singletons. Specimen: peripheral blood. The receptors come from a man aged 50-60 years who had recovered from COVID-19.

The chain carries TRBV27 and TRBJ2-7; 15 bases line up with TRBD2. This CDR3 is 17 amino acids long. Unmatched junction bases numbered 10, after V lost 5 bases and J lost 5 bases. CDR1 is MNHEY and CDR2 is SMNVEV in the germline V gene (reference sequence). In DNA form, the CDR3 reads TGTGCCAGCAGTACCCTCGGGACTAGCGGGAGGTTCCACGAGCAGTACTTC. Its protein product is CASSTLGTSGRFHEQYF.

This chain links TRBV5-4 with TRBJ2-6; TRBD2 matches 14 bases. V shed 4 bases and J 2 bases; nucleotides not matched to a gene: 5. The germline V gene has CDR1 SGHNT and CDR2 YYREEE (reference sequence). CDR3 length: 18 amino acids. CDR3 bases: TGTGCCAGCAGCCCGCCGGGACTAGCGGGAGCTGGGGCCAACGTCCTGACTTTC. Protein: CASSPPGLAGAGANVLTF.

This chain links TRBV27 with TRBJ2-7; TRBD1 aligns across 10 bases. The CDR3 consists of 16 residues. Trimming at V came to 5 bases and at J to 2 bases, leaving 9 bases not matched to a gene. Germline loops: CDR1 MNHEY, CDR2 SMNVEV (reference sequence). The CDR3 DNA sequence: TGTGCCAGCAGTGGCTTCGGGACAGGGGAGCCCTACGAGCAGTACTTC. Its protein is CASSGFGTGEPYEQYF.

This clone was observed once. The J gene is TRBJ2-1, the V gene TRBV29-1, with D possibly being TRBD2 (5 bases). Germline V gene lookup returns CDR1 SQVTM and CDR2 ANQGSEA. This CDR3 region has 13 residues. The germline V and J ends were trimmed by 5 bases and 4 bases, with 12 bases remaining between them. CDR3 loop: CSVTGSQYNEQFF. The CDR3 region has the DNA TGCAGCGTTACGGGATCTCAGTACAATGAGCAGTTCTTC.

The rearrangement links TRBV5-4 to TRBJ1-2; 8 bases are a match to TRBD1. Trimming at V came to 4 bases and at J to 3 bases, leaving 8 bases not matched to a gene. CDR1 SGHNT and CDR2 YYREEE come from the germline V gene (reference sequence). This CDR3 has 15 amino acids. The CDR3 loop reads CASSLSGTGDYGYTF. CDR3 nucleotides: TGTGCCAGCAGCCTATCCGGGACAGGCGACTATGGCTACACCTTC.

A few counts support this clone. The same CDR3 can be traced to other DNA sequences in this sample. The chain employs TRBV28 and TRBJ2-1, with 15 bases fitting TRBD2. Germline CDR1 and CDR2: MDHEN and SYDVKM. The V and J ends lost 5 bases and 7 bases, in that order; junction bases with no gene match: 3. The CDR3 loop spans 15 amino acids. DNA of the CDR3: TGTGCCAGCAGTGAGGGACTAGCGGGAGGTAATGAGCAGTTCTTC. Amino acid sequence: CASSEGLAGGNEQFF.

This clone was recorded only once. V is TRBV27 and J is TRBJ2-2, with 8 bases matching TRBD2. V trimming: 5 bases; J trimming: 5 bases; junction bases outside the gene matches: 4. Germline values: CDR1 MNHEY, CDR2 SMNVEV (reference sequence). This CDR3 is built from 14 residues. The CDR3 region is CASSKASGTGELFF. In DNA, the CDR3 is TGTGCCAGCAGTAAGGCTAGCGGGACCGGGGAGCTGTTTTTT.

The chain is built from TRBV27 and TRBJ1-5; tentatively, D is TRBD1 (6 bases). CDR3 size: 16 residues. Deletions cut 4 bases from V and 7 bases from J, with 20 bases between. CDR1 MNHEY and CDR2 SMNVEV come from the germline V gene (reference sequence). The CDR3 reads CASSSAPGHQIQPQHF. The CDR3 bases are TGTGCCAGCAGTTCGGCCCCGGGACACCAGATACAGCCCCAGCATTTT.

The rearrangement links TRBV5-3 to TRBJ2-2, with D perhaps matching TRBD2 (7 bases). TRBV5-3 is an ORF, and what it does is uncertain. V lost 7 bases, J lost 4 bases, and 17 bases lay in between. The CDR3 runs 15 residues. The CDR3 reads CARPGRGWSTGELFF. The DNA of the CDR3 is TGTGCCAGACCTGGGAGGGGGTGGAGCACCGGGGAGCTGTTTTTT.

The chain is built from TRBV4-2 and TRBJ2-6; D remains unclear. V shed 0 bases and J shed 0 bases, with 15 bases lying between them. The CDR3 spans 19 residues. Germline CDR1 and CDR2: LGHNA and YNFKEQ. DNA of the CDR3: TGTGCCAGCAGCCAAGATTCAACAGCCGGATTCTCTGGGGCCAACGTCCTGACTTTC. Protein: CASSQDSTAGFSGANVLTF.

The sample holds a few counts of this clone. The CDR3: CASSPSVGSGGLEQYF. CDR3 nucleotides: TGTGCCAGCAGTCCGTCAGTCGGTAGCGGGGGGTTAGAGCAGTACTTC. The V call is TRBV28, the J call TRBJ2-7, with 10 bases lining up with TRBD2. Unmatched junction bases numbered 14, after V lost 5 bases and J lost 7 bases. From germline, CDR1 is MDHEN and CDR2 SYDVKM. This CDR3 spans 16 amino acids.

CDR3 loop: CASRKDRANTEAFF. CDR3 DNA: TGTGCCAGTAGGAAGGACAGGGCTAACACTGAAGCTTTCTTT. This rearrangement joins TRBV19 to TRBJ1-1, with TRBD1 matching 8 bases. The CDR3 runs 14 residues. The V and J ends lost 6 bases and 2 bases, in that order; junction bases with no gene match: 5. Germline loops: CDR1 LNHDA, CDR2 SQIVND (reference sequence).

This chain links TRBV2 with TRBJ1-5; 8 bases agree with TRBD1. V was pared by 3 bases and J by 7 bases, with 5 bases of the junction left unmatched. The germline CDR1 and CDR2 sequences are SNHLY and FYNNEI. The length of the CDR3 is 14 residues. The CDR3 nucleotides are TGTGCCAGCAGTGATCAGGGGGCTGGCCAGCCCCAGCATTTT. It specifies CASSDQGAGQPQHF. Drawing the rest from reference TRBV2 and TRBJ1-5, the complete variable domain is EPEVTQTPSHQVTQMGQEVILRCVPISNHLYFYWYRQILGQKVEFLVSFYNNEISEKSEIFDDQFSVERPDGSNFTLKIRSTKLEDSAMYFCASSDQGAGQPQHFGDGTRLSIL.

CDR3 nucleotides: TGTGCCAGCTCACCACAGGGAGGCGACGAGCAGTACTTC. It yields the protein CASSPQGGDEQYF. The chain combines TRBV18 with TRBJ2-7; D perhaps matches TRBD2 (6 bases). V was cut by 1 base and J by 5 bases, with 9 bases left in between. Germline V gives CDR1 KGHSH, CDR2 LQKENI. The CDR3 covers 13 residues.

CDR3 loop: CASSPPRLAGVSYEQYF. For the CDR3, the DNA is TGCGCCAGCAGCCCTCCTCGACTAGCGGGGGTCTCCTACGAGCAGTACTTC. The chain joins TRBV5-1 to TRBJ2-7; 12 nucleotides match TRBD2. Germline-derived CDR1 and CDR2 are SGHRS and YFSETQ. V dropped 4 bases and J dropped 0; count of bases not matched to a gene: 8. The CDR3 has 17 amino acids.

This sequence joins TRBV3-1 (or the pseudogene TRBV3-2) and TRBJ2-7; TRBD1 aligns across 12 bases. Germline V gene sequence: CDR1 LGHDT, CDR2 YNNKEL (reference sequence). V lost 1 base and J lost 4; bases outside the gene matches: 2. This CDR3 spans 15 amino acids. CDR3 DNA: TGTGCCAGCAGCCAAGCGGGACAGGGGGCGTACGAGCAGTACTTC. Translating it yields CASSQAGQGAYEQYF.

This clone has a single count. The V gene is TRBV28, the J gene TRBJ2-7, with TRBD1 identical over 7 bases. CDR3 length: 15 residues. In germline, CDR1 is MDHEN, CDR2 SYDVKM. With V trimmed by 3 bases and J by 2 bases, 7 bases remained unmatched. CDR3 sequence: CASSFRDRVAYEQYF. CDR3 sequence (DNA): TGTGCCAGCAGTTTCCGAGACAGGGTAGCCTACGAGCAGTACTTC.

The V call is TRBV19, the J call TRBJ1-1, with D perhaps matching TRBD1 (6 bases). There are 14 residues in the CDR3. Trimming took off 3 bases at V and 4 bases at J, with 12 bases between the two ends. The germline gives CDR1 LNHDA, CDR2 SQIVND (reference sequence). The CDR3 spells CASSISGVRTEAFF. The CDR3 DNA follows: TGTGCCAGTAGTATCTCAGGGGTGCGCACTGAAGCTTTCTTT.

This chain joins TRBV5-1 and TRBJ2-1; TRBD2 aligns across 9 bases. V lost 0 bases, J lost 10 bases, and 11 bases stayed unmatched. This CDR3 is built from 16 residues. The germline V gene encodes CDR1 SGHRS and CDR2 YFSETQ. In nucleotides, the CDR3 is TGCGCCAGCAGCTTGGCCCGGGATAGCGGGAGAGGCGAGCAGTTCTTC. Translated, it gives CASSLARDSGRGEQFF.

The rearrangement joins TRBV5-1 to TRBJ1-4; 9 bases fit TRBD1. The CDR3 runs 14 residues. Germline CDR1 reads SGHRS; CDR2 reads YFSETQ. V dropped 5 bases and J dropped 5; count of bases not matched to a gene: 4. In nucleotides, the CDR3 is TGCGCCAGCAGTTACGGACAGGGGAATGAAAAACTGTTTTTT. It yields the protein CASSYGQGNEKLFF.

This clone was observed once. V is TRBV19 and J is TRBJ2-7; TRBD1 matches 11 bases. V was pared by 6 bases and J by 4 bases, with 2 bases of the junction left unmatched. Germline CDR1 is LNHDA and CDR2 is SQIVND (reference sequence). CDR3 length: 13 residues. The CDR3 DNA follows: TGTGCCAGTAGGGGACAGGGGGTATACGAGCAGTACTTC. Translation: CASRGQGVYEQYF.

V usage is TRBV11-2 and J usage is TRBJ2-2; 10 nucleotides match TRBD2. This CDR3 has 15 residues. In germline, CDR1 is SGHAT, CDR2 FQNNGV. Losses at the gene ends were 5 bases for V and 5 bases for J; bases not matched to a gene: 5. The CDR3 spells CASSRTGLATGELFF. CDR3 bases: TGTGCCAGCAGCAGGACGGGACTAGCGACCGGGGAGCTGTTTTTT.

The V gene is TRBV19, the J gene TRBJ2-1; 8 bases map to TRBD1. This CDR3 has 13 amino acids. CDR1 and CDR2 from the germline V gene are LNHDA and SQIVND (reference sequence). The V and J ends lost 6 bases and 9 bases, in that order; junction bases with no gene match: 7. The CDR3: CASRQGARGEQFF. DNA for the CDR3: TGTGCCAGTAGGCAGGGGGCCAGGGGTGAGCAGTTCTTC. The variable domain in full, with the rest retrieved from reference TRBV19 and TRBJ2-1, is DGGITQSPKYLFRKEGQNVTLSCEQNLNHDAMYWYRQDPGQGLRLIYYSQIVNDFQKGDIAEGYSVSREKKESFPLTVTSAQKNPTAFYLCASRQGARGEQFFGPGTRLTVL.

CDR3 coding DNA: TGTGCCAGCAGTTTGACTAGCACAGATACGCAGTATTTT. Encoded protein: CASSLTSTDTQYF. J is TRBJ2-3 and V is TRBV27; D unresolved. The CDR3 runs to 13 residues. The V end lost 3 bases, the J end lost 0 bases, and 4 bases lay between the germline ends. From germline, CDR1 is MNHEY and CDR2 SMNVEV (reference sequence).

The chain links TRBV4-1 to TRBJ1-4; D gene unclear. Germline V lookup: CDR1 MGHRA, CDR2 YSYEKL. The CDR3 totals 15 residues. The V end was cut by 1 base, the J end by 2 bases, with 8 bases between. CDR3 amino acids: CASSQVTSTNEKLFF. The CDR3 DNA sequence: TGCGCCAGCAGCCAAGTGACTTCGACTAATGAAAAACTGTTTTTT.